What follows are 9 T cell receptor beta chains derived from one specimen sequenced in a study of PD-L1 blockade in urothelial cancer. The data were produced by immunoSEQ multiplex PCR, yet TCRdb's version contains in-frame clones alone and is incomplete. The table includes over 40,000 clones, 82% detected once. The sample in question was PBMCs, obtained around atezolizumab (anti-PD-L1) treatment. These receptor sequences come from a man aged 70-80 years with urothelial cancer.

The rearrangement joins TRBV7-2 to TRBJ2-1; D unresolved. CDR3 length equals 15 residues. Trimming removed 3 bases from V and 9 bases from J, with 18 bases in between. Per germline, CDR1 SGHTA and CDR2 FQGNSA. The CDR3 reads CASSFPPPKRGEQFF. The CDR3, as DNA: TGTGCCAGCAGCTTTCCGCCGCCGAAGCGTGGTGAGCAGTTCTTC.

The chain uses TRBV30 and TRBJ2-1; a possible D gene is TRBD1 (6 bases). Germline assignment: CDR1 GTSNPN and CDR2 SVGIG (reference sequence). The CDR3 extends over 16 amino acids. The V gene lost 4 bases and the J gene lost 0 bases, with 16 bases spanning the gap. Written as DNA, the CDR3 is TGTGCCTGGACCAGGGGCTCTCGAAGCTCCTACAATGAGCAGTTCTTC. Amino acids: CAWTRGSRSSYNEQFF.

The rearrangement joins TRBV14 to TRBJ2-3; 10 bases are a match to TRBD1. Germline V gives CDR1 SGHDN, CDR2 FVKESK. The trim removed 4 bases at V and 0 bases at J, leaving 10 bases unmatched. This CDR3 is 18 amino acids long. The CDR3 DNA reads as TGTGCCAGCAGCCGCCGGGACAGGGGCCACTATAGCACAGATACGCAGTATTTT. Encoded protein: CASSRRDRGHYSTDTQYF.

The V gene is TRBV29-1, the J gene TRBJ2-2, with TRBD2 as a possible D gene (5 bases). Germline values: CDR1 SQVTM, CDR2 ANQGSEA. The CDR3 covers 16 residues. The V gene lost 7 bases and the J gene lost 2 bases, with 20 bases spanning the gap. The CDR3 region has the DNA TGCAGCGCCGGGAATTCTATCAAAATAAACACCGGGGAGCTGTTTTTT. It translates to CSAGNSIKINTGELFF.

This sequence joins TRBV28 and TRBJ1-4, with D tentatively TRBD1 (5 bases). The V end lost 2 bases, the J end lost 7 bases, and 11 bases lay between the germline ends. This CDR3 is 14 amino acids long. CDR1 and CDR2 from the germline V gene are MDHEN and SYDVKM. The CDR3 nucleotides are TGTGCCAGCAGTTTAGCGGGGGGGGGTGAAAAACTGTTTTTT. Amino acid sequence: CASSLAGGGEKLFF.

This clone was observed a handful of times. The chain links TRBV9 to TRBJ2-5, with no clear D. The CDR3 is 13 amino acids. V was trimmed by 0 bases and J by 4 bases, leaving 7 bases between them. Germline CDR1 SGDLS, CDR2 YYNGEE. The CDR3 DNA reads TGTGCCAGCAGCGTAGCCTCTCTAGAGACCCAGTACTTC. It is translated as CASSVASLETQYF.

This clone was recorded only once. This sequence joins TRBV5-1 and TRBJ1-1; 9 nucleotides agree with TRBD1. Per the germline V gene, CDR1 is SGHRS and CDR2 is YFSETQ. V shed 5 bases and J 5 bases; nucleotides not matched to a gene: 4. The CDR3 contains 13 residues. The CDR3 region has the DNA TGCGCCAGCAGGGGACAGGGTCGGACTGAAGCTTTCTTT. Translating gives CASRGQGRTEAFF.

This chain joins TRBV7-9 and TRBJ1-2; weak D call: TRBD1 (6 bases). Trimming cost V 4 bases and J 3 bases, with 9 bases left between them. CDR3 length equals 13 residues. CDR1 and CDR2 (germline): SEHNR, FQNEAQ (reference sequence). The DNA of the CDR3 is TGTGCCAGCAGCTACGCAGGGGACTATGGCTACACCTTC. Its protein product is CASSYAGDYGYTF.

The chain carries TRBV2 and TRBJ1-6, with a tentative D call TRBD1 (6 bases). The CDR3 extends over 13 amino acids. In germline, CDR1 is SNHLY, CDR2 FYNNEI. The V end lost 7 bases, the J end lost 7 bases, and 11 bases lay between the germline ends. CDR3 residues: CASNRDRNSPLHF. The CDR3 coding sequence is TGTGCCAGCAACAGGGATAGGAATTCACCCCTCCACTTT.